These T cell receptor beta chains were read from a single sample in a study of T cells in Graves' hyperthyroidism and ophthalmopathy. TCRdb itself ran the multiplex PCR reads through MiXCR, one entry per CDR3 protein. The sample records around 350,000 distinct CDR3 sequences, about a sixth being singletons. The sample consisted of blood. The receptor source for this set is a young woman with Graves' hyperthyroidism that later progressed to Graves' ophthalmopathy. The CDR3 runs from the conserved cysteine through the conserved F or W. Each record gives: J gene, clone size, D gene, V gene, CDR3 protein, CDR3 DNA. The D gene is left open where the match is weak. A clone size is listed for some rows: how often the clone was seen (once, few, many), or a class if it is expanded.

>TRBJ2-1|many|NA|TRBV29-1
CSVGGEVYEQFF
TGCAGCGTTGGGGGCGAGGTCTATGAGCAGTTCTTC
>TRBJ2-7|NA|NA|TRBV7-9
CASSLVPSYEQYF
TGTGCCAGCAGCTTAGTGCCCTCCTACGAGCAGTACTTC
>TRBJ1-4|many|NA|TRBV7-2
CASSWDLFRRKLFF
TGTGCCAGCAGCTGGGACCTTTTCCGGAGAAAACTGTTTTTT
>TRBJ1-4|NA|NA|TRBV4-1
CASSLDSPNQKLFF
TGCGCCAGCAGCCTCGACAGCCCCAATCAAAAACTGTTTTTT
>TRBJ1-5|many|NA|TRBV4-1
CASSQGAVNQPQHF
TGCGCCAGCAGCCAAGGGGCAGTCAATCAGCCCCAGCATTTT
>TRBJ1-2|NA|NA|TRBV20-1
CSARAPDQTNYGYTF
TGCAGTGCTAGAGCCCCAGACCAGACTAACTATGGCTACACCTTC
>TRBJ1-4|NA|NA|TRBV27
CASSPPPGKGNEKLFF
TGTGCCAGCAGCCCCCCGCCGGGAAAGGGAAATGAAAAACTGTTTTTT
>TRBJ2-7|NA|TRBD2|TRBV3-1
CASSPRAGEQYF
TGTGCCAGCAGCCCCAGAGCGGGAGAGCAGTACTTC
>TRBJ2-1|NA|NA|TRBV20-1
CSARESRTGAYNEQFF
TGCAGTGCTAGAGAAAGCAGGACGGGCGCCTACAATGAGCAGTTCTTC
>TRBJ2-4|NA|NA|TRBV29-1
CSVEGGIKGNIQYF
TGCAGCGTTGAAGGAGGGATAAAGGGAAACATTCAGTACTTC
>TRBJ1-3|NA|NA|TRBV30
CAWRDTGSGNTIYF
TGTGCCTGGAGGGATACTGGCTCTGGAAACACCATATATTTT
>TRBJ2-7|few|NA|TRBV2
CASSERRGRDEQYF
TGTGCCAGCAGTGAAAGACGCGGTAGGGACGAGCAGTACTTC
>TRBJ2-4|many|NA|TRBV28
CASSLWDRGAAKNIQYF
TGTGCCAGCAGTTTATGGGACCGAGGAGCTGCCAAAAACATTCAGTACTTC
>TRBJ2-1|NA|NA|TRBV3-1
CASSQPWRSGGDFYNEQFF
TGTGCCAGCAGCCAACCGTGGCGTAGCGGTGGGGACTTTTACAATGAGCAGTTCTTC
>TRBJ2-1|few|TRBD2|TRBV6-5
CASSYSNLLAVSYNEQFF
TGTGCCAGCAGTTACTCGAATCTGCTAGCGGTCTCCTACAATGAGCAGTTCTTC
>TRBJ2-1|NA|TRBD2|TRBV11-3
CASSLVLLAGGGVNEQFF
TGTGCCAGCAGCTTAGTGTTGCTAGCGGGAGGAGGTGTGAATGAGCAGTTCTTC
>TRBJ2-1|NA|NA|TRBV7-2
CASSLPLLSVNEQFF
TGTGCCAGCAGCTTACCCTTATTGAGCGTTAATGAGCAGTTCTTC
>TRBJ1-5|many|NA|TRBV28
CASSWAGDNQPQHF
TGTGCCAGCAGTTGGGCAGGGGACAATCAGCCCCAGCATTTT
>TRBJ1-2|many|NA|TRBV19
CASKVRGGGYTF
TGTGCCAGTAAGGTCCGCGGCGGGGGCTACACCTTC
>TRBJ2-1|NA|TRBD2|TRBV18
CASSPERGGANEQFF
TGTGCCAGCTCACCCGAGCGGGGGGGCGCCAATGAGCAGTTCTTC
>TRBJ2-7|NA|NA|TRBV7-9
CASSLGIFDEQYF
TGTGCCAGCAGCTTGGGGATTTTCGACGAGCAGTACTTC
>TRBJ2-3|many|TRBD1|TRBV10-2
CASSKTGFTDTQYF
TGCGCCAGCAGTAAGACAGGGTTCACAGATACGCAGTATTTT
>TRBJ2-3|NA|NA|TRBV4-1
CASRQDVARNTDTQYF
TGCGCCAGCAGACAAGACGTTGCAAGGAACACAGATACGCAGTATTTT
>TRBJ2-3|many|TRBD2|TRBV6-2/TRBV6-3
CASTLLAEITDTQYF
TGTGCCAGCACTTTACTAGCGGAGATCACAGATACGCAGTATTTT
>TRBJ1-1|few|TRBD1|TRBV7-9
CASTHNPRTGTEAFF
TGTGCCAGCACCCACAACCCGAGGACAGGCACTGAAGCTTTCTTT
>TRBJ2-3|many|TRBD1|TRBV10-3
CAIKGASPDTQYF
TGTGCCATCAAGGGGGCTAGCCCAGATACGCAGTATTTT
>TRBJ2-2|NA|TRBD1|TRBV5-1
CASSLGTGDTGELFF
TGCGCCAGCAGCTTGGGGACAGGGGACACCGGGGAGCTGTTTTTT
>TRBJ2-2|many|NA|TRBV5-1
CASSLAWGSYGELFF
TGCGCCAGCAGCTTGGCGTGGGGCAGCTACGGGGAGCTGTTTTTT
>TRBJ2-1|many|TRBD2|TRBV24-1
CATSDRTSGSTYNEQFF
TGTGCCACCAGTGATCGGACTAGCGGGAGCACCTACAATGAGCAGTTCTTC
>TRBJ2-7|many|TRBD1|TRBV20-1
CSASGQGARDEQYF
TGCAGTGCTAGCGGACAGGGGGCTCGAGACGAGCAGTACTTC
>TRBJ1-1|many|NA|TRBV28
CASSPDVRAEAFF
TGTGCCAGCAGCCCGGATGTCAGGGCTGAAGCTTTCTTT
>TRBJ2-3|many|TRBD2|TRBV2
CASSEGAGGLTDTQYF
TGTGCCAGCAGTGAAGGGGCGGGGGGTCTCACAGATACGCAGTATTTT
>TRBJ2-5|many|TRBD2|TRBV20-1
CSARPGLAKTQYF
TGCAGTGCTAGACCGGGACTAGCCAAGACCCAGTACTTC
>TRBJ2-1|many|NA|TRBV19
CASSIIGNEQFF
TGTGCCAGTAGTATCATCGGCAATGAGCAGTTCTTC
>TRBJ2-5|few|TRBD1|TRBV5-4
CASSSGQGARAGEAQYF
TGTGCCAGCAGCTCGGGACAGGGGGCCCGGGCGGGAGAGGCCCAGTACTTC
>TRBJ1-1|many|NA|TRBV2
CASRREQRAEAFF
TGTGCCAGCAGACGAGAACAGAGAGCTGAAGCTTTCTTT
>TRBJ2-1|many|TRBD1|TRBV12-3/TRBV12-4
CASVDRGNNEQFF
TGTGCCAGCGTGGACAGGGGTAACAATGAGCAGTTCTTC
>TRBJ2-5|many|NA|TRBV5-5
CASSFTNHGEETQYF
TGTGCCAGCAGCTTCACGAACCACGGGGAAGAGACCCAGTACTTC
>TRBJ2-1|many|NA|TRBV7-2
CASSFAQGLNEQFF
TGTGCCAGCAGCTTCGCCCAGGGTCTAAATGAGCAGTTCTTC
>TRBJ2-2|few|NA|TRBV7-9
CASSLFSEATGELFF
TGTGCCAGCAGCTTATTTTCGGAGGCCACCGGGGAGCTGTTTTTT
>TRBJ1-2|NA|NA|TRBV27
CASGPLGGLIRSGYTF
TGTGCCAGCGGACCCCTGGGAGGGCTCATACGTAGTGGCTACACCTTC
>TRBJ1-6|many|NA|TRBV6-1
CASGDRSTYNSPLHF
TGTGCCAGCGGCGACAGGTCGACCTATAATTCACCCCTCCACTTT
>TRBJ2-7|few|TRBD2|TRBV7-8
CASSLLLADNLYEQYF
TGTGCCAGCAGCTTACTACTAGCGGATAATCTGTACGAGCAGTACTTC
>TRBJ1-1|many|TRBD1|TRBV28
CASSSTSTGGNTEAFF
TGTGCCAGCAGTTCCACCTCGACAGGGGGCAACACTGAAGCTTTCTTT
>TRBJ2-2|few|TRBD2|TRBV6-2/TRBV6-3
CASRAGTSGDTAANTGELFF
TGTGCCAGCAGAGCCGGGACTAGCGGTGATACGGCCGCGAACACCGGGGAGCTGTTTTTT
>TRBJ2-1|few|NA|TRBV5-1
CASRGDLYNEQFF
TGCGCCAGCAGGGGCGACTTATACAATGAGCAGTTCTTC
>TRBJ2-3|NA|NA|TRBV20-1
CSARDEPSTDTQYF
TGCAGTGCTAGAGATGAGCCTAGCACAGATACGCAGTATTTT
>TRBJ2-5|many|TRBD1|TRBV5-1
CASSAGWTGQETQYF
TGCGCCAGCAGCGCTGGGTGGACAGGACAAGAGACCCAGTACTTC
>TRBJ1-1|many|TRBD1|TRBV3-1
CASSHWTGYSNTEAFF
TGTGCCAGCAGCCATTGGACAGGCTATTCGAACACTGAAGCTTTCTTT
>TRBJ2-1|many|NA|TRBV11-2
CASSPSSSKIENEQFF
TGTGCCAGCAGCCCTAGCTCCTCAAAAATTGAGAATGAGCAGTTCTTC